This T cell receptor (beta chain) emerged from a study of tumor and adjacent non-tumor tissue in lung cancer. Background on the study: Patients comprised about eleven adenocarcinoma, a couple of squamous cell carcinoma and 1 small cell lung cancer.

No cell sorting was done before RNA was extracted from the tissue. CDR1 and CDR2 (germline): SGHRS, YFSETQ. The CDR3 has 15 residues. Trimming stripped 4 bases from V and 0 bases from J, with 13 bases between. TCRbeta libraries were built with three rounds of nested PCR, modified from ARM-PCR. TCRdb re-called the multiplex PCR reads with MiXCR, one entry per CDR3 protein. The sample lists approximately 76,000 distinct CDR3 sequences, nearly 70% occurring once. Study-wide points: Compared with tumor, normal lung showed significantly lower TCR diversity.

This clonotype has ten or more counts. Its antigen is still unknown. What was sequenced was lung tumor tissue. The chain carries TRBV5-1 and TRBJ1-1; D gene uncertain. This clonotype was obtained from a woman in her 70s with non-small cell lung cancer. CDR3 in amino acids: CASSGDGYMNTEAFF. The DNA of the CDR3 is TGCGCCAGCAGCGGCGATGGGTATATGAACACTGAAGCTTTCTTT. Looking up the rest from reference TRBV5-1 and TRBJ1-1 gives the full variable domain: KAGVTQTPRYLIKTRGQQVTLSCSPISGHRSVSWYQQTPGQGLQFLFEYFSETQRNKGNFPGRFSGRQFSNSRSEMNVSTLELGDSALYLCASSGDGYMNTEAFFGQGTRLTVV.